The present entry profiles one T cell receptor beta chain with its context. The record originates from a study of blood T cell repertoires in COVID-19. Only in-frame clones appear in the TCRdb table, and some are missing; sequencing was by immunoSEQ multiplex PCR. The sample yields about 160,000 clones, around four fifths seen once. Germline lookup yields CDR1 LNHDA and CDR2 SQIVND (reference sequence). CDR3 length equals 15 residues. V was clipped by 4 bases and J by 2 bases; unmatched bases: 6. The sequencing sample was made of PBMCs or T cells enriched from blood (not recorded which). The sequence was obtained from a woman between 45 and 60 years old in a cohort exposed to, infected with or recovered from COVID-19 (not recorded which). This chain connects TRBV19 to TRBJ2-7; 9 bases are shared with TRBD2. The CDR3 nucleotides are TGTGCCAGTAGTAGATTAGCGGGAGCGGCCTACGAGCAGTACTTC. Translation gives CASSRLAGAAYEQYF.